What follows is one TCR beta chain and its context. Antigen unknown. Trimming shortened V by 0 bases and J by 4 bases, and 5 bases separated the two germline ends. Per the germline V gene, CDR1 is SGHRS and CDR2 is YFSETQ. The CDR3 has 13 residues. This sample was included in a study of T cell responses to AZD1222 COVID-19 vaccine. Study-level results: The span of vaccine-associated CD4 TCRs extended across spike, with dominance at 160-218 and 743-854.

Assay used: immunoSEQ multiplex PCR; TCRdb lists only in-frame clones, some missing. The sample lists over 100,000 clones; about 88% were seen once. The chain combines TRBV5-1 with TRBJ1-5, with D hard to call. Sequenced here: peripheral blood, sampled on day 0 of AZD1222 vaccination. The clonotype was recovered from an adult in good health. CDR3 coding DNA: TGCGCCAGCAGCTTGGGGGAGAATCAGCCCCAGCATTTT. Translating gives CASSLGENQPQHF.